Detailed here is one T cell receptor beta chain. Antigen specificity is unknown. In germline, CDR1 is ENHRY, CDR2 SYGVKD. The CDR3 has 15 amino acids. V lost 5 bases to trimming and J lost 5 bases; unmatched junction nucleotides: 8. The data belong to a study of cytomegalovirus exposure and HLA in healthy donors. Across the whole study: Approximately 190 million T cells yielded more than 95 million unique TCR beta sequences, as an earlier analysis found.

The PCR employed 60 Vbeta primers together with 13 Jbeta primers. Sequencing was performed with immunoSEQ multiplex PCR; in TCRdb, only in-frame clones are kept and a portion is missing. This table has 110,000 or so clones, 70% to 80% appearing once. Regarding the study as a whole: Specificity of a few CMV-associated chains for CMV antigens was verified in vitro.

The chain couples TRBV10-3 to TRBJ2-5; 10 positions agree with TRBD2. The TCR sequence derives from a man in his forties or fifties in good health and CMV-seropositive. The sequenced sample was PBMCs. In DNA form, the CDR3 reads TGTGCCATCAGTTCCACTAGCGGGATAGGGGAGACCCAGTACTTC. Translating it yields CAISSTSGIGETQYF.